This TCR beta chain was identified in a study of blood T cell repertoires in COVID-19. Background on the study: Researchers got acute and convalescent COVID-19 samples from the United States, Italy and Spain. From T cells, B-cell-depleted T cells, or PBMCs came the material, which was cDNA or gDNA.

Authors' methods: Estimation of nucleated cell counts was performed using reference gene primer amplification. TCRdb's table, derived via immunoSEQ multiplex PCR, lists solely in-frame clones and lacks some. V and J calls and clone size are those listed in that table; D and trimming were worked out from the DNA. In the table there are about 200,000 clones, approximately 83% of which are singletons. The length of the CDR3 is 15 residues. The germline V gene has CDR1 LGHDT and CDR2 YNNKEL (reference sequence). Germline trimming cut 1 base from V and 8 bases from J; bases unmatched to any gene: 7. This clone was seen repeatedly, ten times or more.

J is TRBJ2-4 and V is TRBV3-1 (or the pseudogene TRBV3-2); 8 bases are a match to TRBD1. Sequenced material: peripheral blood. The receptor was isolated from a man aged 40-55 years with acute or convalescent COVID-19. CDR3 DNA: TGTGCCAGCAGCCAAGGGACAGGGTTCTTGGACATTCAGTACTTC. It specifies CASSQGTGFLDIQYF.